These T cell receptor beta chains were read from a single sample in a study of T cell repertoires in cytomegalovirus infection. TCRdb recomputed calls from the reads with MiXCR, one row per CDR3 protein. The table shows around 530,000 distinct CDR3 sequences, with around 27% occurring only once. The sequenced sample consisted of PBMCs. These receptors came from a human donor in good health (CMV status not recorded). Some clones in this sample may be carry-over from other donors' samples. The CDR3 runs from the conserved cysteine through the conserved F or W. D genes are given only for firm matches. Clone size is stated in some rows and not others, as once, few, many or a class when expanded.

clone_size: NA
j_call: TRBJ2-1
v_call: TRBV2
d_call: TRBD2
cdr3_aa: CASRTSGRLNEQFF
cdr3_nt: TGTGCCAGCCGTACTAGCGGGAGGTTAAATGAGCAGTTCTTC

clone_size: NA
j_call: TRBJ1-2
v_call: TRBV7-2
d_call: NA
cdr3_aa: CASSRYMVNYGYTF
cdr3_nt: TGTGCCAGCAGCAGATACATGGTCAACTATGGCTACACCTTC

clone_size: NA
j_call: TRBJ1-1
v_call: TRBV4-2
d_call: NA
cdr3_aa: CASSQELGGETEAFF
cdr3_nt: TGTGCCAGCAGCCAAGAACTCGGGGGTGAGACTGAAGCTTTCTTT

clone_size: NA
j_call: TRBJ2-7
v_call: TRBV20-1
d_call: TRBD1
cdr3_aa: CSASDRDRSYEQYF
cdr3_nt: TGCAGTGCTAGTGACCGGGACAGGTCGTACGAGCAGTACTTC

clone_size: many
j_call: TRBJ1-5
v_call: TRBV7-8
d_call: NA
cdr3_aa: CASSLGGGSVHQPQHF
cdr3_nt: TGTGCCAGCAGCTTAGGAGGGGGATCAGTTCATCAGCCCCAGCATTTT

clone_size: NA
j_call: TRBJ1-4
v_call: TRBV19
d_call: NA
cdr3_aa: CASGTDWVNEKLFF
cdr3_nt: TGTGCCAGTGGAACGGACTGGGTGAATGAAAAACTGTTTTTT

clone_size: many
j_call: TRBJ1-2
v_call: TRBV4-1
d_call: NA
cdr3_aa: CASSQDPYSFRQATYGYTF
cdr3_nt: TGCGCCAGCAGCCAAGATCCTTATAGTTTCCGTCAGGCTACCTATGGCTACACCTTC

clone_size: NA
j_call: TRBJ1-6
v_call: TRBV30
d_call: NA
cdr3_aa: CAWSVGWNSPLHF
cdr3_nt: TGTGCCTGGAGTGTAGGCTGGAATTCACCCCTCCACTTT

clone_size: NA
j_call: TRBJ2-1
v_call: TRBV14
d_call: NA
cdr3_aa: CASSQEPTILYNEQFF
cdr3_nt: TGTGCCAGCAGCCAAGAACCGACCATCCTCTACAATGAGCAGTTCTTC

clone_size: few
j_call: TRBJ1-1
v_call: TRBV12-3/TRBV12-4
d_call: TRBD1
cdr3_aa: CASSPLSRGRNTEAFF
cdr3_nt: TGTGCCAGCAGCCCCTTATCGAGGGGGCGGAATACTGAAGCTTTCTTT

clone_size: many
j_call: TRBJ2-2
v_call: TRBV7-2
d_call: NA
cdr3_aa: CASSPGGSLTGELFF
cdr3_nt: TGTGCCAGCAGCCCAGGCGGGTCCCTTACTGGGGAGCTGTTTTTT

clone_size: few
j_call: TRBJ2-3
v_call: TRBV27
d_call: TRBD1
cdr3_aa: CASSLRGRLENTQYF
cdr3_nt: TGTGCCAGCAGTTTAAGGGGGCGGTTGGAGAATACGCAGTATTTT

clone_size: few
j_call: TRBJ1-4
v_call: TRBV20-1
d_call: TRBD1
cdr3_aa: CSATTGQNEKLFF
cdr3_nt: TGCAGTGCCACGACAGGGCAAAATGAAAAACTGTTTTTT

clone_size: NA
j_call: TRBJ2-3
v_call: TRBV7-6
d_call: TRBD2
cdr3_aa: CASSGLAGVLSTDTQYF
cdr3_nt: TGTGCCAGCAGCGGACTAGCGGGCGTACTAAGCACAGATACGCAGTATTTT

clone_size: NA
j_call: TRBJ1-5
v_call: TRBV7-2
d_call: NA
cdr3_aa: CASSLGQLGQPQHF
cdr3_nt: TGTGCCAGCAGCTTAGGACAGCTTGGGCAGCCCCAGCATTTT

clone_size: NA
j_call: TRBJ1-1
v_call: TRBV12-3/TRBV12-4
d_call: NA
cdr3_aa: CASRGTGSTEAFF
cdr3_nt: TGTGCCAGCAGAGGAACAGGGAGTACTGAAGCTTTCTTT

clone_size: few
j_call: TRBJ1-6
v_call: TRBV30
d_call: TRBD1
cdr3_aa: CAWSVRQGVTSPLHF
cdr3_nt: TGTGCCTGGAGTGTCAGACAGGGCGTGACCTCACCCCTCCACTTT

clone_size: few
j_call: TRBJ2-1
v_call: TRBV10-3
d_call: NA
cdr3_aa: CAISELDEQFF
cdr3_nt: TGTGCCATCAGTGAGTTGGATGAGCAGTTCTTC

clone_size: many
j_call: TRBJ2-6
v_call: TRBV7-2
d_call: TRBD1
cdr3_aa: CASSGQGDLLSGANVLTF
cdr3_nt: TGTGCCAGCAGCGGGCAGGGGGATTTGCTTTCTGGGGCCAACGTCCTGACTTTC

clone_size: many
j_call: TRBJ2-1
v_call: TRBV12-3/TRBV12-4
d_call: TRBD1
cdr3_aa: CASSRTGIKYNEQFF
cdr3_nt: TGTGCCAGCAGTCGGACAGGGATAAAATACAATGAGCAGTTCTTC

clone_size: NA
j_call: TRBJ2-3
v_call: TRBV6-2/TRBV6-3
d_call: NA
cdr3_aa: CASTPGYHTDTQYF
cdr3_nt: TGTGCTTCGACACCGGGTTACCACACAGATACGCAGTATTTT

clone_size: NA
j_call: TRBJ2-3
v_call: TRBV6-1
d_call: NA
cdr3_aa: CASRDYLSKDTQYF
cdr3_nt: TGTGCCAGCAGGGACTACCTTAGCAAAGATACGCAGTATTTT

clone_size: few
j_call: TRBJ2-2
v_call: TRBV28
d_call: TRBD2
cdr3_aa: CASSLRLAGVSVGELFF
cdr3_nt: TGTGCCAGCAGTTTAAGACTAGCGGGAGTGTCGGTCGGGGAGCTGTTTTTT

clone_size: NA
j_call: TRBJ2-6
v_call: TRBV6-1
d_call: TRBD1
cdr3_aa: CATGTGSSGANVLTF
cdr3_nt: TGTGCCACCGGGACAGGATCCTCTGGGGCCAACGTCCTGACTTTC

clone_size: NA
j_call: TRBJ1-5
v_call: TRBV29-1
d_call: TRBD1
cdr3_aa: CSVLGQGAQHF
cdr3_nt: TGCAGCGTTCTGGGACAGGGGGCCCAGCATTTT

clone_size: NA
j_call: TRBJ1-3
v_call: TRBV20-1
d_call: NA
cdr3_aa: CSASPFLGQGNTIYF
cdr3_nt: TGCAGTGCTAGCCCCTTTTTAGGGCAAGGAAACACCATATATTTT

clone_size: few
j_call: TRBJ2-1
v_call: TRBV20-1
d_call: TRBD2
cdr3_aa: CSARDRWLAGGYNEQFF
cdr3_nt: TGCAGTGCTAGAGATCGGTGGCTAGCGGGAGGTTACAATGAGCAGTTCTTC

clone_size: NA
j_call: TRBJ1-2
v_call: TRBV30
d_call: NA
cdr3_aa: CAWGVDPNYGYTF
cdr3_nt: TGTGCCTGGGGGGTAGACCCGAACTATGGCTACACCTTC

clone_size: many
j_call: TRBJ1-4
v_call: TRBV7-2
d_call: NA
cdr3_aa: CASSLGVGVGEKLFF
cdr3_nt: TGTGCCAGCAGCTTAGGGGTAGGGGTGGGCGAAAAACTGTTTTTT

clone_size: NA
j_call: TRBJ2-2
v_call: TRBV6-5
d_call: NA
cdr3_aa: CASSNQNTGELFF
cdr3_nt: TGTGCCAGCAGTAACCAGAACACCGGGGAGCTGTTTTTT

clone_size: NA
j_call: TRBJ1-4
v_call: TRBV24-1
d_call: TRBD1
cdr3_aa: CATSDSQTGHQEKLFF
cdr3_nt: TGTGCCACCAGTGATTCTCAGACAGGGCACCAGGAAAAACTGTTTTTT

clone_size: NA
j_call: TRBJ1-1
v_call: TRBV5-6
d_call: TRBD1
cdr3_aa: CASSPRDRGMNTEAFF
cdr3_nt: TGTGCCAGCAGCCCCCGGGACAGGGGAATGAACACTGAAGCTTTCTTT

clone_size: many
j_call: TRBJ1-2
v_call: TRBV7-2
d_call: TRBD1
cdr3_aa: CASSWDRSSYGYTF
cdr3_nt: TGTGCCAGCAGCTGGGACAGGTCAAGCTATGGCTACACCTTC

clone_size: NA
j_call: TRBJ2-1
v_call: TRBV29-1
d_call: NA
cdr3_aa: CSVVPGPSYNEQFF
cdr3_nt: TGCAGCGTTGTCCCGGGGCCCTCCTACAATGAGCAGTTCTTC

clone_size: NA
j_call: TRBJ2-7
v_call: TRBV7-9
d_call: NA
cdr3_aa: CASSPEYF
cdr3_nt: TGTGCCAGCAGCCCCGAGTACTTC

clone_size: many
j_call: TRBJ2-1
v_call: TRBV7-2
d_call: NA
cdr3_aa: CASSLVAARPYNEQFF
cdr3_nt: TGTGCCAGCAGCTTAGTAGCTGCGAGGCCCTACAATGAGCAGTTCTTC

clone_size: NA
j_call: TRBJ1-5
v_call: TRBV23-1
d_call: NA
cdr3_aa: CASSLRPPAASDQPQHF
cdr3_nt: TGCGCCAGCAGTCTGAGGCCACCTGCGGCATCAGATCAGCCCCAGCATTTT

clone_size: few
j_call: TRBJ2-3
v_call: TRBV7-8
d_call: NA
cdr3_aa: CASSLREMTDTQYF
cdr3_nt: TGTGCCAGCAGCTTGAGGGAGATGACAGATACGCAGTATTTT

clone_size: few
j_call: TRBJ2-7
v_call: TRBV24-1
d_call: TRBD2
cdr3_aa: CATRSPGLAGEQYF
cdr3_nt: TGTGCCACCAGGTCACCGGGACTAGCGGGGGAGCAGTACTTC

clone_size: few
j_call: TRBJ1-6
v_call: TRBV10-3
d_call: NA
cdr3_aa: CAISELEGTTGNSPLHF
cdr3_nt: TGTGCCATCAGTGAGCTAGAGGGGACAACGGGAAATTCACCCCTCCACTTT

clone_size: once
j_call: TRBJ2-3
v_call: TRBV12-3/TRBV12-4
d_call: TRBD2
cdr3_aa: CASSIAGGQYF
cdr3_nt: TGTGCCAGCAGTATAGCGGGAGGGCAGTATTTT

clone_size: many
j_call: TRBJ2-3
v_call: TRBV11-2
d_call: NA
cdr3_aa: CASSFGDFDSDTQYF
cdr3_nt: TGTGCCAGCAGCTTTGGGGACTTCGATTCTGATACGCAGTATTTT

clone_size: few
j_call: TRBJ1-1
v_call: TRBV7-9
d_call: NA
cdr3_aa: CASSLGQGAFF
cdr3_nt: TGTGCCAGCAGCTTAGGGCAGGGCGCTTTCTTT

clone_size: few
j_call: TRBJ2-3
v_call: TRBV11-2
d_call: NA
cdr3_aa: CASTRWGTDTQYF
cdr3_nt: TGTGCCAGCACCCGGTGGGGCACAGATACGCAGTATTTT

clone_size: NA
j_call: TRBJ2-5
v_call: TRBV5-6
d_call: NA
cdr3_aa: CASSTDADQETQYF
cdr3_nt: TGTGCCAGCAGCACAGACGCCGACCAAGAGACCCAGTACTTC